This T cell receptor (beta chain) is drawn from a study of neurological immune-mediated disorders (dated by TCRdb to the late 2010s). Describing the broader study: Peripheral blood TCR-beta repertoires from patients with HTLV-I-associated myelopathy (HAM/TSP), patients with multiple sclerosis, and healthy controls were compared in the study using UMI-based sequencing. The approximately 99 TCR-beta libraries included longitudinal samples, technical triplicates and paired sorted CD4+ and CD8+ T-cell subsets alongside PBMC samples. Longitudinal HAM/TSP and healthy donors had 3 time-points each (roughly 3-40 month intervals). Of the approximately 70 subjects in the cohort, around 15 were HAM/TSP patients, some 35 were multiple sclerosis patients, and some 20 were healthy controls.

Points the paper makes about the study in general: No identical CDR3 amino acid sequences were found to be shared among expanded clones across subjects, suggesting that TCR-beta repertoires were private in all groups. TCR clonal expansion was highest in HAM/TSP patients and lowest in MS patients, with MS patients falling below even healthy controls.

cDNA was synthesized by template-switch 5'RACE using a primer carrying a 10-nucleotide random unique molecular identifier by which each TCR transcript was tagged. Each sequencing run produced over 190 million TCR-beta sequences covering 15-18 subjects. The RNeasy kit was used to extract total RNA. The KAPA Real-time Library Amplification kit was used to amplify TCR-beta VDJ regions with primers for the TCR constant region and the 5'RACE anchor. A first PCR added sample indexes and Illumina adaptors, and a second PCR then raised library yield. After Ampure bead purification, the TCR product of roughly 650 bp was size-selected on a 2% E-gel SizeSelection system. Library quality was checked on a Bioanalyzer, concentration was measured with Qubit, and libraries were quantified with the Kapa Library Quantification kit before pooling. Libraries were sequenced paired-end 2 x 150 bp on an Illumina HiSeq 2500. To increase sequence diversity, roughly 24-31% phiX was spiked into each library pool. Per the authors' processing: The quality-filtered reads were processed with the UMI-based MiGEC pipeline, whose error correction step removed more than 80% of the raw TCR sequences. VDJ genes were aligned to IMGT germline references, and clonotypes were defined by unique CDR3 amino acid sequence plus V-J genes. Clonal expansion, Shannon diversity and CDR3 relatedness were evaluated with VDJtools (CalcPairwiseDistances, ClusterSamples), while phylogenetic trees were built in CLCbio workbench. Clones with at least 8 unique UMIs were defined as expanded, with this threshold being based on coefficient-of-variation modelling across technical triplicates. The raw public reads went through TCRdb reprocessing: fastp at Q25, MiXCR clone calling, in-frame beta chains kept. Identical CDR3 proteins give one entry, which carries the most common genes and DNA. These V and J calls originate from TCRdb's pipeline instead of the authors' own analysis. This sample gives more than 100,000 distinct CDR3 sequences in total; less than 14% of them show up just once. 3.1% of the sample rests with the top ten.

In the paper's terms, the time point label means: longitudinal time-point 3. Libraries from unsorted PBMCs were made from 2 million PBMCs kept in RNAlater at -80 degrees C until RNA extraction. Peripheral blood was subjected to Ficoll-Hypaque density gradient centrifugation to isolate PBMCs, which were then cryopreserved in liquid nitrogen. A word on this clonotype: Which antigen it targets is not known. One base away there is no much larger clone; base qualities are not given.

Sequenced sample: PBMCs. The sequence came from a female donor with HTLV-1-associated myelopathy (HAM/TSP).

The bases are TGCGCCAGCAGTGACCCCCGGACAGGGGTCGGGACCGGGGAGCTGTTTTTT. Translated, this gives CASSDPRTGVGTGELFF. The rearrangement combines TRBV10-1 with TRBJ2-2; 9 bases in between match TRBD1. The germline V gene (reference sequence) yields WNHNN for CDR1 and SYGVQD for CDR2. Here V drops 3 bases and J drops 5 bases, and the junction holds 10 bases not matched to any gene. The CDR3 numbers 17 residues from cysteine through phenylalanine. The DNA shown is the 51-base CDR3, in frame from base 1.